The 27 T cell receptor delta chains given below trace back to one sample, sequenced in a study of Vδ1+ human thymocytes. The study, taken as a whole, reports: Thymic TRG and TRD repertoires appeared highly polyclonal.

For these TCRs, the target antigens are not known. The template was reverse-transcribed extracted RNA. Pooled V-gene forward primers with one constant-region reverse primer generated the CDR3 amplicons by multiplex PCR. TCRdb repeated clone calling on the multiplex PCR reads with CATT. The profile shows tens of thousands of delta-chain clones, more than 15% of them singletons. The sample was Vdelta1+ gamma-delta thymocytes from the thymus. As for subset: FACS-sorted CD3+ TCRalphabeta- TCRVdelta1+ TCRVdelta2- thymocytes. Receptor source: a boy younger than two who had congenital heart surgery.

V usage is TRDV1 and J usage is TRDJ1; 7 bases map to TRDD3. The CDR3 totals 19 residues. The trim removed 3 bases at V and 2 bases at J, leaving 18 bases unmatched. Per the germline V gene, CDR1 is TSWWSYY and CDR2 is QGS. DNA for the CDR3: TGTGCTCTTGGGGACCCCCCCCCGGGGGGCTCACTGGGGACCGATAAACTCATCTTT. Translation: CALGDPPPGGSLGTDKLIF.

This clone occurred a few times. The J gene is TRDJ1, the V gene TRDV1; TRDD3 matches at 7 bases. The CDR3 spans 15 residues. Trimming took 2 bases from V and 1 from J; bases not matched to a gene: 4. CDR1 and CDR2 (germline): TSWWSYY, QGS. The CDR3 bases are TGTGCTCTTGGGGAAGGTAGGATACGCACCGATAAACTCATCTTT. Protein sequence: CALGEGRIRTDKLIF.

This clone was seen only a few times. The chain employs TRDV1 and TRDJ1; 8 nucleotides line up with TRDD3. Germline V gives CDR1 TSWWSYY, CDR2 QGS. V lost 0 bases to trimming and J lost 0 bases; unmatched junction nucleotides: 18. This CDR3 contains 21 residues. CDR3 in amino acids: CALGELPHIRLLGVYTDKLIF. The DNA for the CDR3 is TGTGCTCTTGGGGAACTTCCTCATATACGTTTACTGGGGGTTTACACCGATAAACTCATCTTT.

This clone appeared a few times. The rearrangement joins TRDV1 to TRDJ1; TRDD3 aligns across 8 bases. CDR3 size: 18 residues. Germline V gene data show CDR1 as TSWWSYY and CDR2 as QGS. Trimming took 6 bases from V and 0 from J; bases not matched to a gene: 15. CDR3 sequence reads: CALGGVYWGDLYTDKLIF. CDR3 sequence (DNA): TGTGCTCTTGGCGGGGTCTACTGGGGGGACCTCTACACCGATAAACTCATCTTT.

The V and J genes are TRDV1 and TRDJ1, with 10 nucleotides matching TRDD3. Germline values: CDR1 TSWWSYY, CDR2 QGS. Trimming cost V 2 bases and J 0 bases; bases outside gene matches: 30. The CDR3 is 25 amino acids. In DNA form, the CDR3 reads TGTGCTCTTGGGGAAACCCCGCGTTGGGATCCTTCTTCCGTACTGGGGGATGGGGACACCGATAAACTCATCTTT. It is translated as CALGETPRWDPSSVLGDGDTDKLIF.

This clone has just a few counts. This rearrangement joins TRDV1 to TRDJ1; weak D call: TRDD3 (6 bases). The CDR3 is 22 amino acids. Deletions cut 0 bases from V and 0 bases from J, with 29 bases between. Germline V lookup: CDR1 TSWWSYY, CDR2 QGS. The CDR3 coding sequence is TGTGCTCTTGGGGAACTTGGGAACCTACGGACCGGGGGACCCCTGTACACCGATAAACTCATCTTT. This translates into CALGELGNLRTGGPLYTDKLIF.

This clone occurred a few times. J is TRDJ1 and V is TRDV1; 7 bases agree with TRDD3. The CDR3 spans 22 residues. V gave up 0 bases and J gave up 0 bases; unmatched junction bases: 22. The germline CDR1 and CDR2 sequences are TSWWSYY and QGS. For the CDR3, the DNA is TGTGCTCTTGGGGAACTACAGAAGTCGACTACTGGGGCGACCCTGTACACCGATAAACTCATCTTT. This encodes CALGELQKSTTGATLYTDKLIF.

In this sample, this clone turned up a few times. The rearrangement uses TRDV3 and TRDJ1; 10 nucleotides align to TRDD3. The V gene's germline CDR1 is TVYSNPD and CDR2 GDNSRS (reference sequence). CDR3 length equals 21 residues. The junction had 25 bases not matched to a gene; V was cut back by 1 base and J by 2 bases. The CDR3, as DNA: TGTGCCTTTAACTTCAGTCTTCCGACGTACTGGGGGATGAAGGAGACCGATAAACTCATCTTT. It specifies CAFNFSLPTYWGMKETDKLIF. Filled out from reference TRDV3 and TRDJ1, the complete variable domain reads CDKVTQSSPDQTVASGSEVVLLCTYDTVYSNPDLFWYRIRPDYSFQFVFYGDNSRSEGADFTQGRFSVKHILTQKAFHLVISPVRTEDSATYYCAFNFSLPTYWGMKETDKLIFGKGTRVTVEP.

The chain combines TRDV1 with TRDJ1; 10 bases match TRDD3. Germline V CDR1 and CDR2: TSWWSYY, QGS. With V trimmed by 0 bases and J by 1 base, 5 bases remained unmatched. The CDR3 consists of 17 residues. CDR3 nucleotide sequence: TGTGCTCTTGGGGAACTCTGGGGGGATACGTCCACCGATAAACTCATCTTT. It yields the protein CALGELWGDTSTDKLIF.

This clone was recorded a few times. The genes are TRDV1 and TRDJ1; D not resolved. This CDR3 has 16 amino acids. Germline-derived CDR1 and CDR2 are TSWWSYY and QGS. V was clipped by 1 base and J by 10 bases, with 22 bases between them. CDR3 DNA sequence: TGTGCTCTTGGGGAACCCGACTTCTCCCCTCGGTCCCCACTCATCTTT. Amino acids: CALGEPDFSPRSPLIF.

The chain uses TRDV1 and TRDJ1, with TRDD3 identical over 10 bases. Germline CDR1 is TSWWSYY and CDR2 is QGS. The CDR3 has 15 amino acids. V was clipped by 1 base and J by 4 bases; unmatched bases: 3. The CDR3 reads CALGEPYWGIDKLIF. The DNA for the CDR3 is TGTGCTCTTGGGGAACCCTACTGGGGGATCGATAAACTCATCTTT.

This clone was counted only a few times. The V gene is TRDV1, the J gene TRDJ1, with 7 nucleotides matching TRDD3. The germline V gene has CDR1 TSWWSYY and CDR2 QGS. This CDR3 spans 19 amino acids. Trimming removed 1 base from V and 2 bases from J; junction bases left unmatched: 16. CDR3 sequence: CALGERGYLVLGTTDKLIF. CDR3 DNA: TGTGCTCTTGGGGAACGTGGTTATCTGGTACTGGGGACAACCGATAAACTCATCTTT.

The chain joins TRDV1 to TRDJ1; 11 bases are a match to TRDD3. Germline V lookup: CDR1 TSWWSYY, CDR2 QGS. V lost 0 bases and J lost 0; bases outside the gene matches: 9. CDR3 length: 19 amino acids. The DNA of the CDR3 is TGTGCTCTTGGGGAACTTGTCTTTGGGGGATACGTCTACACCGATAAACTCATCTTT. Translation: CALGELVFGGYVYTDKLIF.

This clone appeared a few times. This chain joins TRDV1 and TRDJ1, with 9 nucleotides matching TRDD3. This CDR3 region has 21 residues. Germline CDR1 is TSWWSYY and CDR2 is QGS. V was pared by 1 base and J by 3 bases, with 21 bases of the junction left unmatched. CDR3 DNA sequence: TGTGCTCTTGGGGAACCCCCCTCGTTTTGGGGGATATTCTTGTTATCCGATAAACTCATCTTT. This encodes CALGEPPSFWGIFLLSDKLIF.

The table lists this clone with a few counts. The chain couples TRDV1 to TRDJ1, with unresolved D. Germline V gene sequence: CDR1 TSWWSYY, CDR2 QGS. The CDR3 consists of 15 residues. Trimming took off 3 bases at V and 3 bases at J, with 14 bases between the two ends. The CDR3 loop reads CALGEAQPCADKLIF. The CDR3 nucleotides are TGTGCTCTTGGGGAGGCCCAACCTTGCGCCGATAAACTCATCTTT.

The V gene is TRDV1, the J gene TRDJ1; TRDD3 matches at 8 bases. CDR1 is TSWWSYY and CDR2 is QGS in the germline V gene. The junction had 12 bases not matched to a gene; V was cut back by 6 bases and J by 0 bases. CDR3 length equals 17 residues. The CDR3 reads CALGISVLGDHTDKLIF. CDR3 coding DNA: TGTGCTCTTGGTATCTCCGTTCTGGGGGACCACACCGATAAACTCATCTTT.

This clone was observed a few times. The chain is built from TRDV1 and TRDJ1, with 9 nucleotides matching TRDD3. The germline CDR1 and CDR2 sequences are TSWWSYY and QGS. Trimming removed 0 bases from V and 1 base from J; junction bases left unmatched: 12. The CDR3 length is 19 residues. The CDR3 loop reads CALGELTHWGTPLTDKLIF. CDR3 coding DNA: TGTGCTCTTGGGGAACTAACTCACTGGGGGACCCCGCTCACCGATAAACTCATCTTT.

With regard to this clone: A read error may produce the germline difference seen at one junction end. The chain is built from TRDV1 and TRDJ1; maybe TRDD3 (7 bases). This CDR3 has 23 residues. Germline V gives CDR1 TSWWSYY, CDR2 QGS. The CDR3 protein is CAVGETDLAFRLGYGGYTDKLIF. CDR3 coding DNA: TGTGCTGTTGGGGAGACCGACTTGGCCTTCCGCCTTGGATACGGGGGTTACACCGATAAACTCATCTTT.

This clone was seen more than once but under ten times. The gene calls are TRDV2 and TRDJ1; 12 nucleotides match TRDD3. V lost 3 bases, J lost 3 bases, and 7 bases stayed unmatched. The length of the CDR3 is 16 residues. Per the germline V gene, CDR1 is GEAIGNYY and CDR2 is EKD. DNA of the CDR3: TGTGCCTGTGACGCGAACTGGGGGATACACCCCGATAAACTCATCTTT. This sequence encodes CACDANWGIHPDKLIF.

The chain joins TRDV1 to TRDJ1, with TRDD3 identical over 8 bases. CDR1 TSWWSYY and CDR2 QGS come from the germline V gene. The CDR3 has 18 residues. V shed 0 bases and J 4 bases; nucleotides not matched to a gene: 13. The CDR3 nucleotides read TGTGCTCTTGGGGAACTCTACCCACTGGGGGTTGGGCGCGATAAACTCATCTTT. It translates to CALGELYPLGVGRDKLIF.

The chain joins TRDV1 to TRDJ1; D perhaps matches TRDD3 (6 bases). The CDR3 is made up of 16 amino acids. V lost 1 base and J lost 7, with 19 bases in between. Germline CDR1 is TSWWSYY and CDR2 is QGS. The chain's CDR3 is CALGEPIPVLGFKLIF. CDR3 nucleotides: TGTGCTCTTGGGGAACCAATACCCGTACTGGGATTTAAACTCATCTTT.

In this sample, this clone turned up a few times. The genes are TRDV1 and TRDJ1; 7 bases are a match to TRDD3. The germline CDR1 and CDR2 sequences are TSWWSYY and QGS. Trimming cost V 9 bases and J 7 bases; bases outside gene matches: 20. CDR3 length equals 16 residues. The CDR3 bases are TGTGCTCTCGTCTCCCGACCGGGGATAACGAGTTTTAAACTCATCTTT. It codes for CALVSRPGITSFKLIF.

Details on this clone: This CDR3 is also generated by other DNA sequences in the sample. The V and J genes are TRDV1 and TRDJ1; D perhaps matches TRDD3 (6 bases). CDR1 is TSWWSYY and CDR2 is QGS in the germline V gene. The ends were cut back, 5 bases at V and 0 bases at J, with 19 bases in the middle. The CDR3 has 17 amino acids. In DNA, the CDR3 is TGTGCTCTTGGGATCTGGGGCTCCACTGTGTACACCGATAAACTCATCTTT. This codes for CALGIWGSTVYTDKLIF.

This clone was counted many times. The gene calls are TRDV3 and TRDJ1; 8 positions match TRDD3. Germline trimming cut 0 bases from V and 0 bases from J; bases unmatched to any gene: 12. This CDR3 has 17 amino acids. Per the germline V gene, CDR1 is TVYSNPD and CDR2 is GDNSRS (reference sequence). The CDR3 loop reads CAFSPPAWGNYTDKLIF. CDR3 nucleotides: TGTGCCTTTAGCCCACCCGCCTGGGGGAACTACACCGATAAACTCATCTTT.

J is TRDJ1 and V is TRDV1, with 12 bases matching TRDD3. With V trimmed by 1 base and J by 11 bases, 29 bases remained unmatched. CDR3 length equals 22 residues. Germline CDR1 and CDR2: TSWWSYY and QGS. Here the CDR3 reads CALGEHQNSRPPSGGYAGRLIF. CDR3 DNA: TGTGCTCTTGGGGAACATCAGAATTCCCGACCTCCATCTGGGGGATACGCGGGGAGGCTCATCTTT.

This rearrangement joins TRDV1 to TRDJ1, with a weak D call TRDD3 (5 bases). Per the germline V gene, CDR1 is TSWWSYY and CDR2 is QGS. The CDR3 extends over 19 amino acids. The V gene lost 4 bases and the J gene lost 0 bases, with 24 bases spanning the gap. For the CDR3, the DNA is TGTGCTCTTGGGGGCCAGAAGAAGGTCAGGGGGCTGTACACCGATAAACTCATCTTT. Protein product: CALGGQKKVRGLYTDKLIF.

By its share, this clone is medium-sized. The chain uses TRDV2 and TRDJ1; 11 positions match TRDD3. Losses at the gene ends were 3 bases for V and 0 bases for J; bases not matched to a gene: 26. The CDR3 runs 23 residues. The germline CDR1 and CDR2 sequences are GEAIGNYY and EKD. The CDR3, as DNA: TGTGCCTGTGACCCCACTACGTTTGTGGAACCACAGGGCTGGGGGATACACACCGATAAACTCATCTTT. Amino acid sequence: CACDPTTFVEPQGWGIHTDKLIF.